This T cell receptor beta chain was observed in a study of cytomegalovirus exposure and HLA in healthy donors. The wider study: Most genotyped donors, over 70% of about 430, had Caucasian-associated genetic ancestry. Study-level points and caveats: It was reported that the classifier diagnosed cytomegalovirus status with high specificity and sensitivity in both the original and validation cohorts. A link between a missense DCLRE1C variant and TCR beta V- and J-gene trimming emerged from a later analysis.

As concerns this clone: Its antigen is still unknown.

V was pared by 2 bases and J by 6 bases, with 4 bases of the junction left unmatched. This CDR3 region has 16 residues. Looked up from germline, CDR1 is SGHTA and CDR2 is FQGTGA. Both 60 Vbeta primers and 13 Jbeta primers went into the PCR. Using immunoSEQ multiplex PCR, the repertoire was profiled, and TCRdb retains in-frame clones only, with some absent. The sample lists around 85,000 clones; 80% were seen once. The TCR sequence derives from a man aged 50-60 years in good health and CMV-seropositive. The chain recombines TRBV7-3 with TRBJ2-3, with 14 positions matching TRBD2. Sequencing was carried out using PBMCs. CDR3 amino acids: CASSLGTSGRGDTQYF. CDR3 nucleotide sequence: TGTGCCAGCAGCTTAGGGACTAGCGGGAGAGGGGATACGCAGTATTTT.